Only a few counts were recorded for the clone carrying this T cell receptor beta chain. This sample is drawn from a study of memory CD4+ T cells and cytomegalovirus serostatus. V shed 2 bases and J shed 6 bases, with 10 bases lying between them. CDR3 length: 13 residues. CDR1 is SGHAT and CDR2 is FQNNGV in the germline V gene. The method was immunoSEQ multiplex PCR; TCRdb's version includes in-frame clones alone and lacks a portion of them. The sample carries about 48,000 clones, around 80% recorded once. Single viable CD3+CD4+CD8-CD45RO+ cells were sorted as the memory CD4+ T cells. Sequencing used memory CD4+ T cells from blood. The rearrangement uses TRBV11-2 and TRBJ1-2; no reliable D call. The TCR was taken from an adult in good health and CMV-seronegative. This CDR3 is CASSLPSSDGYTF. Here the CDR3 DNA reads TGTGCCAGCAGCTTACCCAGTAGTGATGGCTACACCTTC.